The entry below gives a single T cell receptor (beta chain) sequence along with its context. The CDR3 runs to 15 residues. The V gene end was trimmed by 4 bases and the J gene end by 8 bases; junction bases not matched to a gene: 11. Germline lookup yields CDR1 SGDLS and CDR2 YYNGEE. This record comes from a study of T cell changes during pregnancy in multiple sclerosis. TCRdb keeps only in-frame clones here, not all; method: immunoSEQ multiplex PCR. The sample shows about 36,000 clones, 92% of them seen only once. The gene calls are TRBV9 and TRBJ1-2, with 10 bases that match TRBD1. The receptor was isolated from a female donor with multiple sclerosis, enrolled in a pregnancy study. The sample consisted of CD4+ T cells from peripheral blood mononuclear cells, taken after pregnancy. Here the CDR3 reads CASSFRQGAFMGYTF. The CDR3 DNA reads TGTGCCAGCAGCTTTCGACAGGGGGCTTTCATGGGCTACACCTTC.